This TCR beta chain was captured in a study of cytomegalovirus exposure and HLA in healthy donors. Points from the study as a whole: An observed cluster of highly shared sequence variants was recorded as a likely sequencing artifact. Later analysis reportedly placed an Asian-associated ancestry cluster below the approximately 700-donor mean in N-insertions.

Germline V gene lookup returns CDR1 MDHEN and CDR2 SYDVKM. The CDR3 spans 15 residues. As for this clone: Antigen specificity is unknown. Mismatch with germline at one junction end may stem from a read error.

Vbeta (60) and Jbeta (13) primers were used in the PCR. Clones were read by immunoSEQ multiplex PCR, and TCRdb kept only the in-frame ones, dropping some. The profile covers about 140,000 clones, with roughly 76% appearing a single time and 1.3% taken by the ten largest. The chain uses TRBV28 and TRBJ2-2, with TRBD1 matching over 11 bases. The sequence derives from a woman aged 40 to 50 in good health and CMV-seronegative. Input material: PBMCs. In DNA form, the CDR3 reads TGTGCCAGCGGGGGGACAGGGGGAAGGTCGGGGGTGCTGTTTTTT. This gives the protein CASGGTGGRSGVLFF.